The 14 T cell receptor beta chains below all came from one sample that was sequenced in a study of cytomegalovirus exposure and HLA in healthy donors. Both 60 Vbeta primers and 13 Jbeta primers went into the PCR. The protocol was immunoSEQ multiplex PCR, while the TCRdb copy is restricted to in-frame clones and leaves out a portion. The sample includes approximately 120,000 clones, more than 65% seen only once; the top ten take about 2%. Sequencing was performed on PBMCs. The receptors were gathered from a man between 18 and 35 years old in good health and CMV-seronegative.

The CDR3 DNA follows: TGCGCCAGCACCGAGGTCGGCTCCTACGAGCAGTACTTC. Translated, it gives CASTEVGSYEQYF. This sequence joins TRBV5-1 and TRBJ2-7; D remains ambiguous. Trimming cost V 6 bases and J 0 bases, with 10 bases left between them. This CDR3 is built from 13 residues. Germline V gene data show CDR1 as SGHRS and CDR2 as YFSETQ.

This chain uses TRBV5-6 with TRBJ2-3; weak D call: TRBD1 (6 bases). Germline loops: CDR1 SGHDT, CDR2 YYEEEE. This CDR3 comprises 15 residues. Trimming pared 0 bases from V and 2 bases from J, leaving 10 bases between. The CDR3 bases are TGTGCCAGCAGCTTGGGACAGGCGTCCACAGATACGCAGTATTTT. Translating it yields CASSLGQASTDTQYF.

The chain uses TRBV2 and TRBJ2-3; perhaps TRBD1 as D (7 bases). Germline assignment: CDR1 SNHLY and CDR2 FYNNEI. Deletions cut 10 bases from V and 2 bases from J, with 16 bases between. The CDR3 is made up of 14 amino acids. As DNA, the CDR3 is TGTGCCACAGGGGGAGGACTCAACACAGATACGCAGTATTTT. This encodes CATGGGLNTDTQYF.

The CDR3 spells CASGPGGTANEKLFF. Written as DNA, the CDR3 is TGTGCTAGTGGGCCAGGGGGGACAGCAAATGAAAAACTGTTTTTT. The V and J genes are TRBV12-5 and TRBJ1-4, with 7 bases lining up with TRBD1. The CDR3 covers 15 residues. Germline V lookup: CDR1 LGHNT, CDR2 FRNRAP. J gave up 5 bases and V 6 bases, and 9 bases lay outside the gene matches.

The V gene is TRBV7-9, the J gene TRBJ1-2; 9 nucleotides line up with TRBD1. This CDR3 is built from 17 residues. The ends lost 1 base at V and 2 bases at J; junction bases unmatched: 8. Per germline, CDR1 SEHNR and CDR2 FQNEAQ (reference sequence). The CDR3 DNA reads TGTGCCAGCAGCTTAGGAGGGGGACAGGGTGGAAACTATGGCTACACCTTC. This translates into CASSLGGGQGGNYGYTF.

The chain carries TRBV6-5 and TRBJ1-6; D uncertain. This CDR3 region has 12 residues. V was cut by 0 bases and J by 10 bases, with 4 bases left in between. The germline V gene encodes CDR1 MNHEY and CDR2 SVGAGI. The CDR3 sequence is CASSYSYSPLHF. The CDR3 bases are TGTGCCAGCAGTTACTCCTACTCACCCCTCCACTTT.

The chain uses TRBV5-6 and TRBJ2-3; 8 bases agree with TRBD1. The CDR3 covers 15 residues. The germline CDR1 and CDR2 sequences are SGHDT and YYEEEE. V was clipped by 1 base and J by 5 bases; unmatched bases: 6. For the CDR3, the DNA is TGTGCCAGCAGCTTGAGGCAGGGGGCAGGAGATACGCAGTATTTT. It yields the protein CASSLRQGAGDTQYF.

The gene calls are TRBV6-5 and TRBJ1-6, with D uncertain. Trimming pared 7 bases from V and 6 bases from J, leaving 16 bases between. The CDR3 covers 15 residues. Germline V gene data show CDR1 as MNHEY and CDR2 as SVGAGI. This chain's CDR3 is CASTVRPDSNSPLHF. The CDR3 nucleotides are TGTGCCAGCACCGTCAGGCCGGACTCTAATTCACCCCTCCACTTT.

This chain uses TRBV7-7 with TRBJ2-7; TRBD1 aligns across 7 bases. CDR1 is SSHAT, CDR2 FNYEAQ, per germline (reference sequence). CDR3 size: 13 residues. The J segment lost 4 bases and the V segment lost 6 bases, leaving 6 bases of the junction unmatched. This chain's CDR3 is CASRYRDSYEQYF. CDR3 nucleotide sequence: TGTGCCAGCAGGTACCGGGACAGTTACGAGCAGTACTTC.

The genes are TRBV6-6 and TRBJ1-1, with 12 bases identical to TRBD1. J lost 5 bases, V lost 7 bases, and 5 bases had no gene match. Germline values: CDR1 MNHNY, CDR2 SVGAGI (reference sequence). The CDR3 totals 14 residues. The CDR3 here is CASKRGQGATEAFF. CDR3 DNA: TGTGCCAGCAAGAGGGGACAGGGGGCGACTGAAGCTTTCTTT.

J is TRBJ2-7 and V is TRBV7-9; D unresolved. The germline gives CDR1 SEHNR, CDR2 FQNEAQ (reference sequence). The V gene lost 2 bases and the J gene lost 3 bases, with 5 bases spanning the gap. CDR3 length equals 12 residues. Here the CDR3 reads CASSLNYYEQYF. CDR3 nucleotides: TGTGCCAGCAGCTTAAACTACTACGAGCAGTACTTC.

The rearrangement uses TRBV4-1 and TRBJ1-1, with TRBD1 as a possible D gene (6 bases). This CDR3 has 15 amino acids. V lost 6 bases to trimming and J lost 9 bases, with 23 bases between them. Germline CDR1 and CDR2: MGHRA and YSYEKL. CDR3 sequence reads: CASSPLGAGANQAFF. The CDR3 DNA sequence: TGCGCCAGCAGTCCCTTAGGGGCAGGGGCAAATCAAGCTTTCTTT.

The chain recombines TRBV6-6 with TRBJ1-2, with 8 positions matching TRBD1. Germline CDR1 is MNHNY and CDR2 is SVGAGI (reference sequence). The CDR3 is 15 amino acids. V lost 8 bases and J lost 5; bases outside the gene matches: 13. CDR3 region: CASQRGGQEAYGYTF. As DNA, the CDR3 is TGTGCCAGCCAAAGGGGGGGACAGGAGGCGTATGGCTACACCTTC.

The sample holds one count of this clone. The J gene is TRBJ1-2, the V gene TRBV5-1; 7 positions agree with TRBD1. The CDR3 is 13 residues long. Germline values: CDR1 SGHRS, CDR2 YFSETQ. Trimming cost V 4 bases and J 5 bases; bases outside gene matches: 5. The CDR3 is CASSLDRVYGYTF. The DNA of the CDR3 is TGCGCCAGCAGCCTCGACAGGGTATATGGCTACACCTTC. The whole variable domain, remainder taken from reference TRBV5-1 and TRBJ1-2, is KAGVTQTPRYLIKTRGQQVTLSCSPISGHRSVSWYQQTPGQGLQFLFEYFSETQRNKGNFPGRFSGRQFSNSRSEMNVSTLELGDSALYLCASSLDRVYGYTFGSGTRLTVV.